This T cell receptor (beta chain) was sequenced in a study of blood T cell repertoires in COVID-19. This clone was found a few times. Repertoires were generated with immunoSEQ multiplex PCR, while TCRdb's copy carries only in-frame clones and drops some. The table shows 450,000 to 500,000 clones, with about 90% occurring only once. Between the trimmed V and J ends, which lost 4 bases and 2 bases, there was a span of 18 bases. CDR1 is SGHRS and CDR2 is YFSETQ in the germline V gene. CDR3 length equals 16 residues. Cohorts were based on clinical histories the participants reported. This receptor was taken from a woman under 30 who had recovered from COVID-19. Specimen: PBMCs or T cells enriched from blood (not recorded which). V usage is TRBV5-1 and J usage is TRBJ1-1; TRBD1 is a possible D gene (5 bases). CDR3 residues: CASSIGEGTFNTEAFF. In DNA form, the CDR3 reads TGCGCCAGCAGCATTGGGGAGGGGACTTTTAACACTGAAGCTTTCTTT.